Listed below are T cell receptor beta chains from one sample, sequenced in a study of T cell changes during pregnancy in multiple sclerosis. Libraries were prepared by immunoSEQ multiplex PCR; TCRdb keeps only in-frame clonotypes and omits some of them. Found here are around 45,000 clones, around 89% of them singletons; the top ten hold approximately 8.3%. Sequenced here: CD8+ T cells from peripheral blood mononuclear cells, sampled in the second trimester of pregnancy. The receptors were sampled from a female donor with multiple sclerosis, enrolled in a pregnancy study. The CDR3 runs from the conserved cysteine through the conserved F or W. D genes are given only for firm matches. The listing skips clone size in some rows; elsewhere it reads once, few, many or a size class.

v_call: TRBV19; d_call: NA; j_call: TRBJ2-7; clone_size: NA; cdr3_aa: CASSERAYEQYF; cdr3_nt: TGTGCCAGTAGTGAGAGAGCCTACGAGCAGTACTTC
v_call: TRBV11-2; d_call: NA; j_call: TRBJ2-7; clone_size: NA; cdr3_aa: CASSFDWNHYEQYF; cdr3_nt: TGTGCCAGCAGCTTCGACTGGAACCACTACGAGCAGTACTTC
v_call: TRBV6-6; d_call: NA; j_call: TRBJ2-1; clone_size: once; cdr3_aa: CASSSGQLYNEQFF; cdr3_nt: TGTGCCAGCAGTTCGGGACAACTTTACAATGAGCAGTTCTTC
v_call: TRBV18; d_call: NA; j_call: TRBJ1-5; clone_size: NA; cdr3_aa: CASSPLPGSSQPQHF; cdr3_nt: TGTGCCAGCTCACCACTCCCCGGGAGCAGCCAGCCCCAGCATTTT
v_call: TRBV7-8; d_call: TRBD2; j_call: TRBJ2-1; clone_size: NA; cdr3_aa: CASSLVQGLAGGLYNEQFF; cdr3_nt: TGTGCCAGCAGCTTAGTACAGGGACTAGCGGGGGGACTATACAATGAGCAGTTCTTC
v_call: TRBV13; d_call: NA; j_call: TRBJ2-1; clone_size: NA; cdr3_aa: CASSPWHEQFF; cdr3_nt: TGTGCCAGCAGCCCATGGCATGAGCAGTTCTTC
v_call: TRBV4-1; d_call: NA; j_call: TRBJ2-5; clone_size: NA; cdr3_aa: CASSPRVAETQYF; cdr3_nt: TGCGCCAGCAGCCCGAGGGTAGCGGAGACCCAGTACTTC
v_call: TRBV5-6; d_call: NA; j_call: TRBJ1-1; clone_size: once; cdr3_aa: CASSLTTEAFF; cdr3_nt: TGTGCCAGCAGCCTAACCACTGAAGCTTTCTTT
v_call: TRBV5-6; d_call: NA; j_call: TRBJ2-1; clone_size: NA; cdr3_aa: CASSGGSSYNEQFF; cdr3_nt: TGTGCCAGCAGCGGGGGGAGCTCCTACAATGAGCAGTTCTTC
v_call: TRBV7-9; d_call: TRBD2; j_call: TRBJ2-2; clone_size: NA; cdr3_aa: CASSLTSGGRTNTGELFF; cdr3_nt: TGTGCCAGCAGCTTAACTAGCGGGGGCCGCACGAACACCGGGGAGCTGTTTTTT
v_call: TRBV27; d_call: NA; j_call: TRBJ1-2; clone_size: once; cdr3_aa: CASSRALGHGYTF; cdr3_nt: TGTGCCAGCAGCAGGGCTTTAGGGCATGGCTACACCTTC
v_call: TRBV7-6; d_call: NA; j_call: TRBJ1-2; clone_size: NA; cdr3_aa: CASSLNRDPKGYTF; cdr3_nt: TGTGCCAGCAGCCTCAACAGAGATCCAAAAGGCTACACCTTC
v_call: TRBV27; d_call: TRBD1; j_call: TRBJ2-4; clone_size: NA; cdr3_aa: CASSRGQLAKNIQYF; cdr3_nt: TGTGCCAGCAGCCGGGGACAGCTAGCCAAAAACATTCAGTACTTC
v_call: TRBV2; d_call: NA; j_call: TRBJ2-5; clone_size: NA; cdr3_aa: CASTPGVETQYF; cdr3_nt: TGTGCCAGCACCCCGGGGGTCGAGACCCAGTACTTC
v_call: TRBV9; d_call: TRBD1; j_call: TRBJ1-1; clone_size: NA; cdr3_aa: CASSAPGTGFVKPEAFF; cdr3_nt: TGTGCCAGCAGCGCGCCAGGGACAGGGTTTGTTAAACCTGAAGCTTTCTTT
v_call: TRBV5-5; d_call: TRBD1; j_call: TRBJ1-2; clone_size: NA; cdr3_aa: CASSGWTGEGYTF; cdr3_nt: TGTGCCAGCAGCGGATGGACAGGGGAAGGCTACACCTTC
v_call: TRBV13; d_call: NA; j_call: TRBJ2-1; clone_size: NA; cdr3_aa: CASTPQGPYNEQFF; cdr3_nt: TGTGCCAGCACCCCACAGGGCCCCTACAATGAGCAGTTCTTC
v_call: TRBV5-6; d_call: TRBD1; j_call: TRBJ1-4; clone_size: NA; cdr3_aa: CASSFGTGWPDEKLFF; cdr3_nt: TGTGCCAGCAGCTTCGGGACAGGGTGGCCAGATGAAAAACTGTTTTTT
v_call: TRBV7-6; d_call: NA; j_call: TRBJ1-2; clone_size: NA; cdr3_aa: CASSSLGEEDGYTF; cdr3_nt: TGTGCCAGCAGCTCACTCGGTGAGGAGGATGGCTACACCTTC
v_call: TRBV4-1; d_call: NA; j_call: TRBJ1-6; clone_size: NA; cdr3_aa: CASSPSLLFRSYNSPLHF; cdr3_nt: TGCGCCAGCAGCCCAAGTCTTTTGTTTCGGTCTTATAATTCACCCCTCCACTTT
v_call: TRBV2; d_call: TRBD1; j_call: TRBJ1-2; clone_size: NA; cdr3_aa: CASSVGQGNGYTF; cdr3_nt: TGTGCCAGCAGTGTAGGACAGGGTAATGGCTACACCTTC
v_call: TRBV19; d_call: NA; j_call: TRBJ2-7; clone_size: NA; cdr3_aa: CASSSFGGPYEQYF; cdr3_nt: TGTGCCAGTAGTTCCTTTGGTGGGCCCTACGAGCAGTACTTC